The clone carrying this T cell receptor beta chain was counted a few times. Its antigen is undetermined. This sample is drawn from a study of T cells in Graves' hyperthyroidism and ophthalmopathy. V dropped 6 bases and J dropped 0; count of bases not matched to a gene: 4. This CDR3 region has 15 residues. CDR1 is LNHDA, CDR2 SQIVND, per germline (reference sequence). RNA transcripts provided the source from which TCR beta CDR3 regions were amplified. In the first-round RT-PCR of the TCR CDR3, the HTBI primer set was used. Each CDR3 protein gets one entry after TCRdb re-called the multiplex PCR reads with MiXCR. The sample contains under 350,000 distinct CDR3 sequences, 15% to 20% of which appear only once. Study-wide findings and caveats: In validation, the model predicted ophthalmopathy. These predictions came a median about 6.5 months before onset.

This chain joins TRBV19 and TRBJ1-2, with 10 bases fitting TRBD1. The receptor's source is a woman in her forties or fifties with Graves' hyperthyroidism. The specimen sequenced was blood. CDR3 loop: CASSPGQGSNYGYTF. In nucleotides, the CDR3 is TGTGCCAGTAGCCCGGGACAGGGGTCTAACTATGGCTACACCTTC.